Below are 13 T cell receptor beta chains sequenced from a single sample in a study of cytomegalovirus exposure and HLA in healthy donors. Both 60 Vbeta primers and 13 Jbeta primers went into the PCR. Clones were read by immunoSEQ multiplex PCR, and TCRdb kept only the in-frame ones, dropping some. In the table there are some 180,000 clones, roughly 87% of which are singletons. Sequencing was performed on PBMCs. These receptors all come from a girl under three years old in good health and CMV-seronegative.

V is TRBV13 and J is TRBJ2-2, with a possible D match to TRBD2 (6 bases). V lost 4 bases and J lost 2, with 11 bases in between. There are 15 residues in the CDR3. Germline CDR1 and CDR2: PRHDT and FYEKMQ (reference sequence). The CDR3 DNA follows: TGTGCCAGCAGCTCCGCGGGACTTAACACCGGGGAGCTGTTTTTT. Translated: CASSSAGLNTGELFF. Full variable domain (remainder filled in from reference TRBV13 and TRBJ2-2): AAGVIQSPRHLIKEKRETATLKCYPIPRHDTVYWYQQGPGQDPQFLISFYEKMQSDKGSIPDRFSAQQFSDYHSELNMSSLELGDSALYFCASSSAGLNTGELFFGEGSRLTVL.

V usage is TRBV6-1 and J usage is TRBJ2-1; D possibly corresponds to TRBD1 (6 bases). CDR1 is MNHNS and CDR2 is SASEGT in the germline V gene. The CDR3 has 15 residues. Trimming stripped 7 bases from V and 6 bases from J, with 19 bases between. CDR3 bases: TGTGCCAGCATGGAGAGGGGGAGAGGGATCAATGAGCAGTTCTTC. Translating gives CASMERGRGINEQFF.

The V gene is TRBV15, the J gene TRBJ2-1, with D tentatively TRBD2 (6 bases). The CDR3 length is 15 residues. CDR1 LNHNV and CDR2 YYDKDF come from the germline V gene (reference sequence). The V gene lost 1 base and the J gene lost 3 bases, with 10 bases spanning the gap. The DNA for the CDR3 is TGTGCCACCAGCAGAGTGGGAGGCGGCTACAATGAGCAGTTCTTC. Translation gives CATSRVGGGYNEQFF.

The chain recombines TRBV9 with TRBJ1-5, with 9 positions matching TRBD1. The CDR3 contains 14 residues. Germline V gene data show CDR1 as SGDLS and CDR2 as YYNGEE. The trim removed 3 bases at V and 4 bases at J, leaving 2 bases unmatched. The CDR3 loop is CASSGQGGNQPQHF. The CDR3 DNA follows: TGTGCCAGCAGCGGACAGGGGGGGAATCAGCCCCAGCATTTT.

This clone was counted once. The genes are TRBV5-6 and TRBJ1-5, with D possibly being TRBD1 (6 bases). The ends were cut back, 0 bases at V and 7 bases at J, with 14 bases in the middle. There are 15 residues in the CDR3. Looked up from germline, CDR1 is SGHDT and CDR2 is YYEEEE. CDR3 in DNA: TGTGCCAGCAGCTTGGCGGCAGGGGTAGGGCAGCCCCAGCATTTT. Its translation is CASSLAAGVGQPQHF. Variable domain in full (rest from reference TRBV5-6 and TRBJ1-5): DAGVTQSPTHLIKTRGQQVTLRCSPKSGHDTVSWYQQALGQGPQFIFQYYEEEERQRGNFPDRFSGHQFPNYSSELNVNALLLGDSALYLCASSLAAGVGQPQHFGDGTRLSIL.

The V and J genes are TRBV30 and TRBJ1-1; 9 bases map to TRBD1. Germline trimming cut 4 bases from V and 5 bases from J; bases unmatched to any gene: 11. CDR3 size: 15 residues. The germline gives CDR1 GTSNPN, CDR2 SVGIG (reference sequence). The chain's CDR3 is CAWTGQGGRETEAFF. As DNA, the CDR3 is TGTGCCTGGACGGGACAGGGAGGACGGGAAACTGAAGCTTTCTTT.

This chain uses TRBV19 with TRBJ1-2; no definite D call. V was pared by 0 bases and J by 5 bases, with 7 bases between. This CDR3 is 13 amino acids long. Germline V lookup: CDR1 LNHDA, CDR2 SQIVND (reference sequence). The DNA for the CDR3 is TGTGCCAGTAGTATAGATAAAGAGTATGGCTACACCTTC. This sequence encodes CASSIDKEYGYTF.

The rearrangement uses TRBV30 and TRBJ2-3; 13 bases are shared with TRBD2. The V and J ends lost 1 base and 3 bases, in that order; junction bases with no gene match: 4. CDR1 is GTSNPN and CDR2 is SVGIG in the germline V gene (reference sequence). The CDR3 is 16 amino acids. CDR3 region: CAWSGGTSGTTDTQYF. In nucleotides, the CDR3 is TGTGCCTGGAGTGGGGGGACTAGCGGGACTACAGATACGCAGTATTTT.

This clone occurred once. The V and J genes are TRBV27 and TRBJ1-6; 8 nucleotides match TRBD1. Losses at the gene ends were 3 bases for V and 12 bases for J; bases not matched to a gene: 16. The CDR3 contains 17 residues. CDR1 and CDR2 (germline): MNHEY, SMNVEV (reference sequence). The CDR3, as DNA: TGTGCCAGCAGTTTTCGCCTCCAGGGGGCGCAAGGGTTACCCCTCCACTTT. Protein sequence: CASSFRLQGAQGLPLHF.

The rearrangement joins TRBV2 to TRBJ1-2; no definite D call. V shed 0 bases and J shed 8 bases, with 7 bases lying between them. This CDR3 spans 12 amino acids. The germline V gene encodes CDR1 SNHLY and CDR2 FYNNEI. CDR3 region: CASSEAGGGYTF. Written as DNA, the CDR3 is TGTGCCAGCAGTGAAGCGGGCGGGGGCTACACCTTC.

This clone was found a few times. The chain recombines TRBV2 with TRBJ2-3, with 8 bases aligning to TRBD2. The V gene's germline CDR1 is SNHLY and CDR2 FYNNEI. Trimming took 3 bases from V and 8 from J; bases not matched to a gene: 4. The CDR3 consists of 13 residues. DNA of the CDR3: TGTGCCAGCAGTGACCGGGGGGGAGGTACGCAGTATTTT. This translates into CASSDRGGGTQYF.

In its sample, this clone was seen a few times. This chain connects TRBV29-1 to TRBJ2-7; TRBD1 matches at 9 bases. This CDR3 is 13 amino acids long. V lost 1 base to trimming and J lost 2 bases; unmatched junction nucleotides: 0. Germline-derived CDR1 and CDR2 are SQVTM and ANQGSEA. For the CDR3, the DNA is TGCAGCGTTGAAGGGACAGGGGCCTACGAGCAGTACTTC. The encoded protein is CSVEGTGAYEQYF.

The chain couples TRBV9 to TRBJ1-2; D unclear. This CDR3 comprises 16 residues. Germline CDR1 reads SGDLS; CDR2 reads YYNGEE. V was cut by 0 bases and J by 7 bases, with 19 bases left in between. CDR3 sequence: CASSVDWNAGEGGYTF. CDR3 nucleotide sequence: TGTGCCAGCAGCGTAGATTGGAACGCGGGCGAGGGTGGCTACACCTTC.